Detailed here is one T cell receptor (beta chain). This record belongs to a study of blood T cell repertoires in COVID-19. Some clones are missing from TCRdb's copy, which holds only in-frame ones; the method was immunoSEQ multiplex PCR. The table lists about 430,000 clones, 70% to 90% of them singletons. The CDR3 contains 11 residues. V was cut by 6 bases and J by 7 bases, with 8 bases left in between. Germline lookup yields CDR1 SNHLY and CDR2 FYNNEI. The chain is built from TRBV2 and TRBJ2-3, with D perhaps TRBD2 (5 bases). This clonotype originated in a woman between 18 and 29 years old who had been exposed to COVID-19. Input material: PBMCs or T cells enriched from blood (not recorded which). CDR3 bases: TGTGCCAGCAGCCCGGGAAATACGCAGTATTTT. It specifies CASSPGNTQYF.